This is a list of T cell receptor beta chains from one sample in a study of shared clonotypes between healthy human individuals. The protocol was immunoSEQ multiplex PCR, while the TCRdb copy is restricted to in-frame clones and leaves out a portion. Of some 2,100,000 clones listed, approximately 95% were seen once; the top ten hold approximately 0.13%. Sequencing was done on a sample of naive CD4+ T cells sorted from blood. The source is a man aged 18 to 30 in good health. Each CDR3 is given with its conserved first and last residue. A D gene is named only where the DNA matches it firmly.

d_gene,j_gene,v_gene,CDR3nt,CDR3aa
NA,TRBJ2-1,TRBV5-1,TGCGCCAGCAGCTTGACTCGGTGGGCCTACAATGAGCAGTTCTTC,CASSLTRWAYNEQFF
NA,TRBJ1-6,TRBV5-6,TGTGCCAGCAGCCTAGACGGAGGGGCCTTTGGTTCACCCCTCCACTTT,CASSLDGGAFGSPLHF
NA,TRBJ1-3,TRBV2,TGTGCCAGCAGAGCGGACAGCTCTGGAAACACCATATATTTT,CASRADSSGNTIYF
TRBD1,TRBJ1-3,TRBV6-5,TGTGCCAGCAGGAGGGGGCTAACTTCTGGAAACACCATATATTTT,CASRRGLTSGNTIYF
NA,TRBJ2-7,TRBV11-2,TGTGCCAGCAGCTTAGAGATGTCCTACGAGCAGTACTTC,CASSLEMSYEQYF
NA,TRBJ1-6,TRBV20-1,TGCAGTGCTTCGAGCCGGTCACCCCTCCACTTT,CSASSRSPLHF
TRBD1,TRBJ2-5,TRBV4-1,TGCGCCAGCAGCCACGATAGGACAGGGGAAGAGACCCAGTACTTC,CASSHDRTGEETQYF
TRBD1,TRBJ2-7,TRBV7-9,TGTGCCAGCAGCTTGGGGCGGACAGGGGGCCAGCAGCAGTACTTC,CASSLGRTGGQQQYF
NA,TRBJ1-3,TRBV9,TGTGCCAGCAGCGAAAGCTCTGGAAACACCATATATTTT,CASSESSGNTIYF
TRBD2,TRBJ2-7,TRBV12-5,TGTGCTAGTGGTCCTCAAACCGGACTAGCGGGACCCTACGAGCAGTACTTC,CASGPQTGLAGPYEQYF
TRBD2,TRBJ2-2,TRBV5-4,TGTGCCAGCAGCCCCCTCGGCGGGGGGGCGACCGGGGAGCTGTTTTTT,CASSPLGGGATGELFF
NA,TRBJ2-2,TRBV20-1,TGCAGTGCTTCATCCGCCGGGGAGCTGTTTTTT,CSASSAGELFF
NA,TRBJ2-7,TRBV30,TGTGCCTGGAGTGTACAACTTGACTACGAGCAGTACTTC,CAWSVQLDYEQYF
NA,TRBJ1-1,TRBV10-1,TGCGCCAGCAGTGAGGGTCAGGACACTGAAGCTTTCTTT,CASSEGQDTEAFF
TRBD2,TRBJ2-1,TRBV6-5,TGTGCCACAAGTTACGGTGGGACTAGCGGGTACAATGAGCAGTTCTTC,CATSYGGTSGYNEQFF
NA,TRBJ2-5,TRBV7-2,TGTGCCAGCACCCTCGTCAGGGAGGAGACCCAGTACTTC,CASTLVREETQYF